This TCR beta chain originates from a study of blood T cell repertoires in COVID-19. Assay used: immunoSEQ multiplex PCR; TCRdb lists only in-frame clones, some missing. The table includes around 170,000 clones, less than 90% detected once. The CDR3 is made up of 15 amino acids. The V end was cut by 4 bases, the J end by 1 base, with 13 bases between. Germline-derived CDR1 and CDR2 are PRHDT and FYEKMQ (reference sequence). The receptor was derived from a woman between 35 and 50 years old with acute or convalescent COVID-19. This chain links TRBV13 with TRBJ1-1; D not certain. Specimen: peripheral blood. This CDR3 is CASSSPITRNTEAFF. As DNA, the CDR3 is TGTGCCAGCAGCTCCCCAATTACACGGAACACTGAAGCTTTCTTT.